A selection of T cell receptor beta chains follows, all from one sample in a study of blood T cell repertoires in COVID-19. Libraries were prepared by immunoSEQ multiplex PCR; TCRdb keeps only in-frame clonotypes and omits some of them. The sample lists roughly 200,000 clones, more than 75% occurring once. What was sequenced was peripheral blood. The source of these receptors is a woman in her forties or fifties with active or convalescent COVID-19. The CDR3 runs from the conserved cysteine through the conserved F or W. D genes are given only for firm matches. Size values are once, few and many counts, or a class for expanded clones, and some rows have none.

cdr3_aa: CASSHGDGQHYEQYF
cdr3_nt: TGTGCCAGCAGCCATGGCGATGGACAGCACTACGAGCAGTACTTC
clone_size: .
v_call: TRBV14
d_call: .
j_call: TRBJ2-7

cdr3_aa: CASSLGQGAGYEQYF
cdr3_nt: TGCGCCAGCAGCTTGGGGCAGGGGGCTGGTTACGAGCAGTACTTC
clone_size: .
v_call: TRBV5-1
d_call: TRBD1
j_call: TRBJ2-7

cdr3_aa: CASSEPSQGAGEKLFF
cdr3_nt: TGCGCCAGCAGCGAACCTAGTCAGGGGGCAGGTGAAAAACTGTTTTTT
clone_size: .
v_call: TRBV5-1
d_call: TRBD1
j_call: TRBJ1-4

cdr3_aa: CASSRDGGRGNTEAFF
cdr3_nt: TGTGCCAGTAGTAGAGACGGTGGCCGGGGGAACACTGAAGCTTTCTTT
clone_size: once
v_call: TRBV19
d_call: .
j_call: TRBJ1-1

cdr3_aa: CASSLRDRQYNEQFF
cdr3_nt: TGCGCCAGCAGCTTGCGCGACAGACAATACAATGAGCAGTTCTTC
clone_size: .
v_call: TRBV5-1
d_call: .
j_call: TRBJ2-1

cdr3_aa: CASSPNRGPQPQHF
cdr3_nt: TGCGCCAGCAGCCCAAACAGGGGGCCGCAGCCCCAGCATTTT
clone_size: .
v_call: TRBV4-3
d_call: TRBD1
j_call: TRBJ1-5

cdr3_aa: CASGDTGFNNSPLHF
cdr3_nt: TGTGCCAGCGGGGACACAGGTTTCAATAATTCACCCCTCCACTTT
clone_size: .
v_call: TRBV28
d_call: .
j_call: TRBJ1-6

cdr3_aa: CASSRGGGQFF
cdr3_nt: TGTGCCAGCAGCCGGGGGGGCGGGCAGTTCTTC
clone_size: .
v_call: TRBV27
d_call: TRBD2
j_call: TRBJ2-1

cdr3_aa: CASSLRQGRTDTQYF
cdr3_nt: TGCGCCAGCAGCTTGAGACAGGGGCGCACAGATACGCAGTATTTT
clone_size: .
v_call: TRBV5-1
d_call: TRBD1
j_call: TRBJ2-3

cdr3_aa: CASSRGQQETQYF
cdr3_nt: TGTGCCAGCAGCCGGGGACAGCAAGAGACCCAGTACTTC
clone_size: once
v_call: TRBV7-2
d_call: TRBD1
j_call: TRBJ2-5

cdr3_aa: CASSRDGRPDTQYF
cdr3_nt: TGTGCCAGCAGCCGGGACGGGAGGCCAGATACGCAGTATTTT
clone_size: .
v_call: TRBV5-4
d_call: TRBD2
j_call: TRBJ2-3

cdr3_aa: CAWSVSVSRGYTF
cdr3_nt: TGTGCCTGGAGTGTATCGGTATCTCGGGGCTACACCTTC
clone_size: .
v_call: TRBV30
d_call: .
j_call: TRBJ1-2

cdr3_aa: CASSMGLGGAQETQYF
cdr3_nt: TGTGCCAGTAGTATGGGGCTGGGGGGGGCGCAGGAGACCCAGTACTTC
clone_size: .
v_call: TRBV19
d_call: .
j_call: TRBJ2-5

cdr3_aa: CASSYSGTGTEQYF
cdr3_nt: TGTGCCAGCAGCTACTCCGGGACAGGGACCGAGCAGTACTTC
clone_size: .
v_call: TRBV7-9
d_call: TRBD1
j_call: TRBJ2-7

cdr3_aa: CASSLVPGGALDTQYF
cdr3_nt: TGTGCCAGCAGCTTAGTACCGGGGGGGGCCCTAGATACGCAGTATTTT
clone_size: .
v_call: TRBV7-6
d_call: TRBD2
j_call: TRBJ2-3

cdr3_aa: CASSSRSLDTEAFF
cdr3_nt: TGCGCCAGCAGCTCTAGGAGCCTTGACACTGAAGCTTTCTTT
clone_size: .
v_call: TRBV5-1
d_call: .
j_call: TRBJ1-1

cdr3_aa: CASSSPRGDTEAFF
cdr3_nt: TGTGCCAGCAGTTCCCCACGGGGTGACACTGAAGCTTTCTTT
clone_size: .
v_call: TRBV6-5
d_call: .
j_call: TRBJ1-1

cdr3_aa: CSARDEYGYTF
cdr3_nt: TGCAGTGCTAGAGATGAGTATGGCTACACCTTC
clone_size: .
v_call: TRBV20-1
d_call: .
j_call: TRBJ1-2

cdr3_aa: CASSQDPGTSGGKTQYF
cdr3_nt: TGCGCCAGCAGCCAAGATCCCGGGACTAGCGGGGGGAAGACCCAGTACTTC
clone_size: .
v_call: TRBV4-3
d_call: TRBD2
j_call: TRBJ2-5

cdr3_aa: CASSKTGASYEQYF
cdr3_nt: TGTGCCAGCAGCAAGACAGGGGCCTCCTACGAGCAGTACTTC
clone_size: .
v_call: TRBV6-5
d_call: TRBD1
j_call: TRBJ2-7

cdr3_aa: CASSSEGLRTQYF
cdr3_nt: TGTGCCAGCAGCAGCGAGGGTCTTAGGACCCAGTACTTC
clone_size: .
v_call: TRBV7-2
d_call: .
j_call: TRBJ2-5

cdr3_aa: CASSQDIPRGRTDTQYF
cdr3_nt: TGTGCCAGCAGCCAAGATATTCCCAGGGGGCGAACAGATACGCAGTATTTT
clone_size: .
v_call: TRBV3-1/TRBV3-2
d_call: TRBD1
j_call: TRBJ2-3

cdr3_aa: CSVGTFGANVLTF
cdr3_nt: TGCAGCGTGGGGACATTTGGGGCCAACGTCCTGACTTTC
clone_size: .
v_call: TRBV29-1
d_call: .
j_call: TRBJ2-6

cdr3_aa: CACEGTRGTDTQYF
cdr3_nt: TGTGCCTGCGAGGGGACTAGAGGCACAGATACGCAGTATTTT
clone_size: .
v_call: TRBV30
d_call: TRBD2
j_call: TRBJ2-3

cdr3_aa: CASRQTGGSNTGELFF
cdr3_nt: TGTGCCAGTAGACAGACAGGGGGGTCGAACACCGGGGAGCTGTTTTTT
clone_size: .
v_call: TRBV19
d_call: TRBD1
j_call: TRBJ2-2

cdr3_aa: CAWSVLLTDNEQFF
cdr3_nt: TGTGCCTGGAGTGTCCTATTGACAGACAATGAGCAGTTCTTC
clone_size: few
v_call: TRBV30
d_call: .
j_call: TRBJ2-1

cdr3_aa: CASSYSGGANYGYTF
cdr3_nt: TGTGCCAGCAGTTACTCCGGAGGAGCTAACTATGGCTACACCTTC
clone_size: .
v_call: TRBV6-5
d_call: .
j_call: TRBJ1-2

cdr3_aa: CASSQDRGSYNEQFF
cdr3_nt: TGTGCCAGCAGCCAGGACAGGGGGTCCTACAATGAGCAGTTCTTC
clone_size: .
v_call: TRBV3-1/TRBV3-2
d_call: TRBD1
j_call: TRBJ2-1

cdr3_aa: CASSRQRVEQFF
cdr3_nt: TGCGCCAGCAGCCGCCAGCGGGTTGAGCAGTTCTTC
clone_size: .
v_call: TRBV5-1
d_call: .
j_call: TRBJ2-1

cdr3_aa: CASSGPGQGIAPLHF
cdr3_nt: TGTGCCAGCAGCGGACCGGGACAGGGTATAGCACCCCTCCACTTT
clone_size: .
v_call: TRBV9
d_call: TRBD1
j_call: TRBJ1-6

cdr3_aa: CASRPGQGVYTGELFF
cdr3_nt: TGTGCCAGTAGGCCCGGACAGGGAGTGTACACCGGGGAGCTGTTTTTT
clone_size: .
v_call: TRBV19
d_call: TRBD1
j_call: TRBJ2-2

cdr3_aa: CASSQGTSGRTEQFF
cdr3_nt: TGCGCCAGCAGCCAAGGGACTAGCGGGAGAACTGAGCAGTTCTTC
clone_size: .
v_call: TRBV4-3
d_call: TRBD2
j_call: TRBJ2-1

cdr3_aa: CASSQDRGGGRAYNEQFF
cdr3_nt: TGCGCCAGCAGCCAAGATAGGGGTGGCGGGAGGGCCTACAATGAGCAGTTCTTC
clone_size: .
v_call: TRBV4-3
d_call: TRBD2
j_call: TRBJ2-1

cdr3_aa: CAWSVTTGSSPLHF
cdr3_nt: TGTGCCTGGAGTGTCACTACAGGGAGTTCACCCCTCCACTTT
clone_size: .
v_call: TRBV30
d_call: .
j_call: TRBJ1-6

cdr3_aa: CASSPTASGIGDEQYF
cdr3_nt: TGTGCCAGCTCACCAACTGCTAGCGGGATAGGGGACGAGCAGTACTTC
clone_size: .
v_call: TRBV18
d_call: TRBD2
j_call: TRBJ2-7

cdr3_aa: CASSQTAQETQYF
cdr3_nt: TGCGCCAGCAGCCAAACAGCCCAAGAGACCCAGTACTTC
clone_size: .
v_call: TRBV4-1
d_call: .
j_call: TRBJ2-5

cdr3_aa: CASSPTSGLTGELFF
cdr3_nt: TGTGCCAGCAGCCCGACTAGCGGGCTCACCGGGGAGCTGTTTTTT
clone_size: .
v_call: TRBV7-3
d_call: TRBD2
j_call: TRBJ2-2

cdr3_aa: CASSLRGLKTQYF
cdr3_nt: TGTGCCAGCAGCCTCAGAGGGTTAAAGACCCAGTACTTC
clone_size: .
v_call: TRBV28
d_call: .
j_call: TRBJ2-5

cdr3_aa: CASSLVLARGETQYF
cdr3_nt: TGTGCCAGCAGCTTGGTCCTTGCCAGGGGGGAGACCCAGTACTTC
clone_size: .
v_call: TRBV5-6
d_call: TRBD1
j_call: TRBJ2-5

cdr3_aa: CASSWDGQGNTEAFF
cdr3_nt: TGTGCCAGCAGCTGGGACGGACAGGGGAACACTGAAGCTTTCTTT
clone_size: .
v_call: TRBV5-5
d_call: TRBD1
j_call: TRBJ1-1

cdr3_aa: CASSLQGIKGEAFF
cdr3_nt: TGTGCCAGCAGCTTGCAGGGGATAAAGGGCGAAGCTTTCTTT
clone_size: .
v_call: TRBV28
d_call: .
j_call: TRBJ1-1

cdr3_aa: CASSTRTAGYTF
cdr3_nt: TGTGCCAGCAGCACCCGGACAGCCGGCTACACCTTC
clone_size: once
v_call: TRBV28
d_call: .
j_call: TRBJ1-2

cdr3_aa: CASRNRVTNYGYTF
cdr3_nt: TGTGCCAGCAGAAACAGGGTCACTAACTATGGCTACACCTTC
clone_size: .
v_call: TRBV2
d_call: .
j_call: TRBJ1-2

cdr3_aa: CASSQDGGDNQPQHF
cdr3_nt: TGTGCCAGCAGCCAAGACGGGGGGGACAATCAGCCCCAGCATTTT
clone_size: .
v_call: TRBV3-1/TRBV3-2
d_call: .
j_call: TRBJ1-5

cdr3_aa: CASSLPPISGNTIYF
cdr3_nt: TGTGCCAGTAGTCTACCTCCGATCTCTGGAAACACCATATATTTT
clone_size: .
v_call: TRBV19
d_call: .
j_call: TRBJ1-3

cdr3_aa: CASSYSPRSSYNSPLHF
cdr3_nt: TGTGCCAGCAGTTACTCTCCGAGGAGCTCCTATAATTCACCCCTCCACTTT
clone_size: few
v_call: TRBV6-2/TRBV6-3
d_call: .
j_call: TRBJ1-6

cdr3_aa: CASSAGRVGGLSTDTQYF
cdr3_nt: TGCGCCAGCAGCGCAGGCAGGGTCGGGGGGCTTAGCACAGATACGCAGTATTTT
clone_size: .
v_call: TRBV5-1
d_call: .
j_call: TRBJ2-3

cdr3_aa: CASRSLLGYTF
cdr3_nt: TGTGCCAGCAGGAGCCTCTTAGGCTACACCTTC
clone_size: .
v_call: TRBV28
d_call: .
j_call: TRBJ1-2

cdr3_aa: CATITTSGNTGELFF
cdr3_nt: TGTGCCACCATTACGACTAGCGGGAACACCGGGGAGCTGTTTTTT
clone_size: .
v_call: TRBV6-6
d_call: TRBD2
j_call: TRBJ2-2

cdr3_aa: CASSAGGSGGYTF
cdr3_nt: TGTGCCAGCAGTGCAGGGGGTTCTGGTGGCTACACCTTC
clone_size: .
v_call: TRBV12-3/TRBV12-4
d_call: TRBD1
j_call: TRBJ1-2

cdr3_aa: CASRSGWGNTIYF
cdr3_nt: TGTGCCAGCAGGTCCGGGTGGGGAAACACCATATATTTT
clone_size: .
v_call: TRBV12-3/TRBV12-4
d_call: .
j_call: TRBJ1-3

cdr3_aa: CSVERTGAEKLFF
cdr3_nt: TGCAGCGTTGAAAGGACAGGGGCTGAAAAACTGTTTTTT
clone_size: .
v_call: TRBV29-1
d_call: TRBD1
j_call: TRBJ1-4